This T cell receptor beta chain emerged from a study of blood T cell repertoires in COVID-19. About the study: From T cells, B-cell-depleted T cells, or PBMCs came the material, which was cDNA or gDNA.

Some clones are missing from TCRdb's copy, which holds only in-frame ones; the method was immunoSEQ multiplex PCR. This sample carries over 250,000 clones, about 85% of them seen once, and the ten largest clones take 13%. V shed 3 bases and J shed 6 bases, with 11 bases lying between them. The CDR3 totals 13 residues. The sample taken for sequencing was peripheral blood. The origin of this receptor is a human donor in a cohort sampled during active COVID-19. The chain links TRBV12-3 or TRBV12-4 to TRBJ1-1; D possibly corresponds to TRBD1 (6 bases). Here the CDR3 reads CASSFHEGAEAFF. The DNA of the CDR3 is TGTGCCAGCAGTTTCCATGAGGGGGCTGAAGCTTTCTTT.